One T cell receptor beta chain is described in this entry. Its antigen is unknown. Relative to the germline gene, one junction end is altered; a read error may explain this. Other nucleotide sequences from this sample produce the same CDR3. CDR3 length: 15 amino acids. Per germline, CDR1 MNHNY and CDR2 SVGAGI (reference sequence). The sample belongs to a study of cytomegalovirus exposure and HLA in healthy donors. Study-wide results and caveats: Further analysis was carried out later, and it showed several of the most significant clusters appearing linked to common viral pathogens. Rarity marked most TCR sequences, yet some public TCRs occurred in many donors. An analysis done earlier found most TCR beta V segments productive about 87% or about 30% of the time. A missense DCLRE1C variant was associated with V- and J-gene trimming of TCR beta chains in a later analysis, and an independent cohort replicated the association.

The primer mix had 60 Vbeta and 13 Jbeta primers. The protocol was immunoSEQ multiplex PCR, while the TCRdb copy is restricted to in-frame clones and leaves out a portion. Of roughly 100,000 clones listed, 74% are singletons. This TCR was recovered from a man between 45 and 60 years old in good health and CMV-seropositive. The material sequenced was PBMCs. The chain carries TRBV6-6 and TRBJ1-1, with 7 bases lining up with TRBD1. Written as DNA, the CDR3 is TGTGCCAGCAGTGACCCGGGACAGCAGAACACTGAAGCCTTCTTT. It yields the protein CASSDPGQQNTEAFF.